These T cell receptor beta chains were read from a single sample in a study of blood T cell repertoires in COVID-19. Assay used: immunoSEQ multiplex PCR; TCRdb lists only in-frame clones, some missing. Among 40,000 to 50,000 clones listed, 80% to 90% were seen once. Sequenced: peripheral blood. Receptor source: a man aged 25-45 years with active or convalescent COVID-19. Both conserved end residues are part of each CDR3. Each record gives: CDR3 DNA, CDR3 protein, J gene, clone size, D gene, V gene. D genes are given only for firm matches. Size tells how often a clone was seen (once, few, many) or the class of an expanded clone, and some rows leave it out.

CDR3 DNA: TGTGCCAGCAGCCAAGGGAGAGTGCTCTATGGCTACACCTTC
CDR3 protein: CASSQGRVLYGYTF
J gene: TRBJ1-2
clone size: .
D gene: .
V gene: TRBV3-1/TRBV3-2

CDR3 DNA: TGTGCCAGCAGTTACGCTTGGCACAGGGTGAACTATGGCTACACCTTC
CDR3 protein: CASSYAWHRVNYGYTF
J gene: TRBJ1-2
clone size: .
D gene: .
V gene: TRBV6-5

CDR3 DNA: TGTGCCAGCAGCCAAGATCGGCCTAGCGGGTTTGGGACCCAGTACTTC
CDR3 protein: CASSQDRPSGFGTQYF
J gene: TRBJ2-5
clone size: .
D gene: TRBD2
V gene: TRBV14

CDR3 DNA: TGTGCCAGCAGCCAAGCTGGGACTAGCGGCCATACGCAGTATTTT
CDR3 protein: CASSQAGTSGHTQYF
J gene: TRBJ2-3
clone size: .
D gene: TRBD2
V gene: TRBV14

CDR3 DNA: TGCAGTGCTAGTATCCGGGAGGGTGGGAATGAAAAACTGTTTTTT
CDR3 protein: CSASIREGGNEKLFF
J gene: TRBJ1-4
clone size: .
D gene: .
V gene: TRBV20-1

CDR3 DNA: TGTGCCAGTAGTATCATGCGGGGACTTGAAGCTTTCTTT
CDR3 protein: CASSIMRGLEAFF
J gene: TRBJ1-1
clone size: .
D gene: .
V gene: TRBV19

CDR3 DNA: TGTGCCAGCAGCGGAGACAGGGGGATGGGCACCGGGGAGCTGTTTTTT
CDR3 protein: CASSGDRGMGTGELFF
J gene: TRBJ2-2
clone size: .
D gene: TRBD1
V gene: TRBV7-9

CDR3 DNA: TGTGCCAGTTCTAGCGGGGGAATCAATGAGCAGTTCTTC
CDR3 protein: CASSSGGINEQFF
J gene: TRBJ2-1
clone size: .
D gene: TRBD2
V gene: TRBV19

CDR3 DNA: TGTGCCAGCAGTAGGACAGGAGTCCATAATTCACCCCTCCACTTT
CDR3 protein: CASSRTGVHNSPLHF
J gene: TRBJ1-6
clone size: once
D gene: TRBD1
V gene: TRBV27

CDR3 DNA: TGTGCCAGCTCCCAGCTCGGGACAAGCTCCTATAATTCACCCCTCCACTTT
CDR3 protein: CASSQLGTSSYNSPLHF
J gene: TRBJ1-6
clone size: .
D gene: .
V gene: TRBV2

CDR3 DNA: TGTGCCAGCTCACCAAACAGGGGGAGTGGAACTGAAGCTTTCTTT
CDR3 protein: CASSPNRGSGTEAFF
J gene: TRBJ1-1
clone size: .
D gene: TRBD1
V gene: TRBV18

CDR3 DNA: TGTGCCACCAGTGATTTCACGAGGACAGGGAGGTGGGAAAAACTGTTTTTT
CDR3 protein: CATSDFTRTGRWEKLFF
J gene: TRBJ1-4
clone size: .
D gene: TRBD1
V gene: TRBV24-1

CDR3 DNA: TGCAGCGTTGAAGAAGAGGGAGGTGACGCTGAAGCTTTCTTT
CDR3 protein: CSVEEEGGDAEAFF
J gene: TRBJ1-1
clone size: .
D gene: .
V gene: TRBV29-1

CDR3 DNA: TGTGCCAGCAGCGCTGAGGTTACTAGGGGGCGAAATGAGCAGTTCTTC
CDR3 protein: CASSAEVTRGRNEQFF
J gene: TRBJ2-1
clone size: .
D gene: TRBD1
V gene: TRBV2

CDR3 DNA: TGTGCCAGCAGTCGAGGGAGGGACCGGTCTAACTATGGCTACACCTTC
CDR3 protein: CASSRGRDRSNYGYTF
J gene: TRBJ1-2
clone size: .
D gene: .
V gene: TRBV7-2

CDR3 DNA: TGCGCCAGCAGCTTAGCGGTCAATTCACCCCTCCACTTT
CDR3 protein: CASSLAVNSPLHF
J gene: TRBJ1-6
clone size: .
D gene: .
V gene: TRBV5-1

CDR3 DNA: TGTGCCAGCTTGCTGGCCGGGGAGAATGAGCAGTTCTTC
CDR3 protein: CASLLAGENEQFF
J gene: TRBJ2-1
clone size: .
D gene: .
V gene: TRBV5-5

CDR3 DNA: TGTGCCAGCAGGGGGGACAGACGAGCTAACTATGGCTACACCTTC
CDR3 protein: CASRGDRRANYGYTF
J gene: TRBJ1-2
clone size: .
D gene: TRBD1
V gene: TRBV6-5

CDR3 DNA: TGTGCCACCAGTTCAGGTTTAAACACTGAAGCTTTCTTT
CDR3 protein: CATSSGLNTEAFF
J gene: TRBJ1-1
clone size: .
D gene: .
V gene: TRBV24-1

CDR3 DNA: TGTGCCAGTAGTATAGGCAGGGTCCAAGAGACCCAGTACTTC
CDR3 protein: CASSIGRVQETQYF
J gene: TRBJ2-5
clone size: .
D gene: .
V gene: TRBV19

CDR3 DNA: TGTGCCAGCAGTGAGAACCCGGAGGATGAGCAGTTCTTC
CDR3 protein: CASSENPEDEQFF
J gene: TRBJ2-1
clone size: .
D gene: .
V gene: TRBV6-4

CDR3 DNA: TGTGCCAGCAGTTCCCCCGGGACAGAGCCAGGGGGTACGCAGTATTTT
CDR3 protein: CASSSPGTEPGGTQYF
J gene: TRBJ2-3
clone size: .
D gene: TRBD1
V gene: TRBV28

CDR3 DNA: TGTGCCAGCAGCCAATTTCGGGGAAGCAATCAGCCCCAGCATTTT
CDR3 protein: CASSQFRGSNQPQHF
J gene: TRBJ1-5
clone size: .
D gene: .
V gene: TRBV16

CDR3 DNA: TGTGCCAGCAGCGTAGTTAGCGGGAGTGATGAGCAGTTCTTC
CDR3 protein: CASSVVSGSDEQFF
J gene: TRBJ2-1
clone size: .
D gene: TRBD2
V gene: TRBV9

CDR3 DNA: TGTGCCAGCAGTGAAGATTGGACAGGGGGCTTTAACTCCTACGAGCAGTACTTC
CDR3 protein: CASSEDWTGGFNSYEQYF
J gene: TRBJ2-7
clone size: .
D gene: TRBD1
V gene: TRBV2

CDR3 DNA: TGTGCCAGCAGTTACTTCTCCGGGACAGCCACCTACGAGCAGTACTTC
CDR3 protein: CASSYFSGTATYEQYF
J gene: TRBJ2-7
clone size: .
D gene: TRBD1
V gene: TRBV6-5

CDR3 DNA: TGTGCCAGCAGTGCGGATAGGGAGAATTCACCCCTCCACTTT
CDR3 protein: CASSADRENSPLHF
J gene: TRBJ1-6
clone size: .
D gene: .
V gene: TRBV6-4

CDR3 DNA: TGTGCCAGCAGCCAAGCACCTGGCGGGAGGGCGTCCCAGTATTTT
CDR3 protein: CASSQAPGGRASQYF
J gene: TRBJ2-3
clone size: .
D gene: TRBD2
V gene: TRBV14

CDR3 DNA: TGTGCCAGCAGCCCGCCGGGACACGATGAAGCTTTCTTT
CDR3 protein: CASSPPGHDEAFF
J gene: TRBJ1-1
clone size: .
D gene: .
V gene: TRBV7-9

CDR3 DNA: TGTGCCAGCAGCTTAGTAAGGCAGGGGGGAAGTAAACTGTTTTTT
CDR3 protein: CASSLVRQGGSKLFF
J gene: TRBJ1-4
clone size: .
D gene: TRBD1
V gene: TRBV7-6